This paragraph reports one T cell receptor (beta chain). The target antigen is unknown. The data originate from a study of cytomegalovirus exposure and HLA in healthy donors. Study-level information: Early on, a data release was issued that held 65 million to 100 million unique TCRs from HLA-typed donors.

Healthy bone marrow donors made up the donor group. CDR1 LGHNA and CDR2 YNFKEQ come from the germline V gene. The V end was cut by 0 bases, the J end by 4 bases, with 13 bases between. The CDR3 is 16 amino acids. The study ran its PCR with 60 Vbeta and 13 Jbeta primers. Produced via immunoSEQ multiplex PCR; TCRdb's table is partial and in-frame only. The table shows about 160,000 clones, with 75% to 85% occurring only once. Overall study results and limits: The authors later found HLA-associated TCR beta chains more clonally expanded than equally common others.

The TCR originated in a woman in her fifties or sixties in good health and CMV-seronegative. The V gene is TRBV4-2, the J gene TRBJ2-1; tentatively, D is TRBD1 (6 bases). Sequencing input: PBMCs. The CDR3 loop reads CASSQDPPRGYNEQFF. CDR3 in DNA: TGTGCCAGCAGCCAAGATCCCCCTAGGGGGTACAATGAGCAGTTCTTC.